This T cell receptor (beta chain) was recovered during a study of blood T cells in healthy people across ages. Points from the study as a whole: No one knew whether donors had CMV, which possibly confounded expanded clonotype changes.

Germline V lookup: CDR1 MNHEY, CDR2 SVGEGT. The CDR3 sequence is 18 residues long. V was clipped by 4 bases and J by 7 bases, with 26 bases between them. This clonotype turned up a few times. Its target is unknown. Each sample provided at least 5.5 micrograms of extracted total RNA. PCR was performed a second time for about 7 to 11 cycles using a sample-barcoded 5' primer and a J-beta primer mix. Through a template-switch adaptor with 12 random nucleotides, each cDNA molecule received a tag. A single record per CDR3 protein comes from TCRdb applying MiXCR to the 5' RACE reads. Here the sample spans 750,000 to 1,000,000 distinct CDR3 sequences, about 27% being singletons. In addition, the sample was reused for a study of T cells of mothers and their children.

Sequencing was done on a sample of blood. This TCR was sampled from a woman aged 40 to 50 in good health. The rearrangement uses TRBV6-2 or TRBV6-3 and TRBJ2-1; D may be TRBD1 (6 bases). The CDR3 DNA follows: TGTGCCAGCAGTTCTCCCGCAGGTGCAGGGGCATTCGGAAATGAGCAGTTCTTC. It encodes CASSSPAGAGAFGNEQFF.